This T cell receptor beta chain was found in a study of regulatory T cells in long-lasting Graves disease. Whole-study results and caveats: New patients shared fewer public clonotypes (approximately 970) than persistent patients did (roughly 2,500). Persistent cases of Graves' showed reduced TCR diversity relative to newly diagnosed patients.

Time point here: persistent/refractory GD, antithyroid drugs over 5 years with positive TRAb. Isolated PBMC RNA provided the starting material for the TCR library. Construction of the TCR beta libraries employed iRepertoire HTBI primers in conjunction with Arm-PCR of CDR3 regions. TCRdb used MiXCR to reprocess the multiplex PCR reads, holding one entry per CDR3 protein. Of around 450,000 distinct CDR3 sequences in the sample, roughly 21% are singletons; the top ten hold 6.5% to 9%. A few counts support this clonotype. Antigen specificity is unknown. CDR1 DFQATT and CDR2 SNEGSKA come from the germline V gene (reference sequence). CDR3 length: 11 amino acids. V was clipped by 6 bases and J by 0 bases, with 6 bases between them.

The rearrangement joins TRBV20-1 to TRBJ2-7; the D is unclear. The sample in question was peripheral blood mononuclear cells (PBMCs), obtained when the disease was refractory, from a patient treated with antithyroid drugs. The sequence derives from a female donor with Graves disease. CDR3 sequence reads: CSAASSYEQYF. Written as DNA, the CDR3 is TGCAGTGCGGCAAGCTCCTACGAGCAGTACTTC.